The 12 T cell receptor beta chains given below trace back to one sample, sequenced in a study of T cell responses to AZD1222 COVID-19 vaccine. TCRdb's copy holds only in-frame clones and misses some; the assay was immunoSEQ multiplex PCR. The table has about 180,000 clones, about 88% seen once; the top ten hold around 1.6%. The input for sequencing was peripheral blood, taken on day 0 of AZD1222 vaccination. All receptors derive from an adult in good health.

V gene TRBV11-1 combines with J gene TRBJ1-3; D is undetermined. Deletions cut 5 bases from V and 0 bases from J, with 11 bases between. Germline loops: CDR1 SGHAT, CDR2 FQDESV (reference sequence). The CDR3 sequence is 15 residues long. The chain's CDR3 is CASSSTGSSGNTIYF. The CDR3 coding sequence is TGTGCCAGCAGCAGTACCGGGAGCTCTGGAAACACCATATATTTT.

The chain uses TRBV30 and TRBJ1-1; 9 nucleotides line up with TRBD1. The germline CDR1 and CDR2 sequences are GTSNPN and SVGIG (reference sequence). The CDR3 consists of 14 residues. V dropped 3 bases and J dropped 6; count of bases not matched to a gene: 8. This chain's CDR3 is CAWRGDRAVAEAFF. CDR3 nucleotides: TGTGCCTGGAGGGGGGACAGGGCCGTAGCTGAAGCTTTCTTT.

The chain uses TRBV5-1 and TRBJ2-1; no reliable D call. The CDR3 covers 15 residues. Trimming left V 4 bases short and J 0 bases short, with 11 bases between. The V gene's germline CDR1 is SGHRS and CDR2 YFSETQ. CDR3 sequence (DNA): TGCGCCAGCAGCCGGCCGACTGACTCCTACAATGAGCAGTTCTTC. Translating it yields CASSRPTDSYNEQFF. The full variable domain, in which reference TRBV5-1 and TRBJ2-1 provide the parts outside the CDR3, is KAGVTQTPRYLIKTRGQQVTLSCSPISGHRSVSWYQQTPGQGLQFLFEYFSETQRNKGNFPGRFSGRQFSNSRSEMNVSTLELGDSALYLCASSRPTDSYNEQFFGPGTRLTVL.

The CDR3 here is CAWSPGPNSPLHF. The DNA of the CDR3 is TGTGCCTGGAGCCCGGGACCCAATTCACCCCTCCACTTT. The chain links TRBV30 to TRBJ1-6; a weak D match, TRBD1 (5 bases). Germline lookup yields CDR1 GTSNPN and CDR2 SVGIG (reference sequence). The CDR3 has 13 amino acids. The V end was cut by 3 bases, the J end by 7 bases, with 10 bases between.

The J gene is TRBJ1-6, the V gene TRBV9; no definite D call. V lost 4 bases and J lost 9, with 11 bases in between. The CDR3 spans 13 residues. Germline V gives CDR1 SGDLS, CDR2 YYNGEE. DNA for the CDR3: TGTGCCAGCAGCCCCCAGTCCACTTCACCCCTCCACTTT. It codes for CASSPQSTSPLHF.

The V and J genes are TRBV12-3 or TRBV12-4 and TRBJ2-1, with D maybe TRBD1 (6 bases). The CDR3 is 12 amino acids. V lost 2 bases, J lost 9 bases, and 8 bases lay in between. DNA for the CDR3: TGTGCCAGCAGTTTATCCAGGGGTGAGCAGTTCTTC. Encoded protein: CASSLSRGEQFF.

This clone came up once. This chain links TRBV5-6 with TRBJ1-4, with D possibly matching TRBD1 (6 bases). This CDR3 region has 16 residues. Trimming stripped 4 bases from V and 0 bases from J, with 13 bases between. Germline V gene sequence: CDR1 SGHDT, CDR2 YYEEEE. The CDR3 spells CASSPASGATNEKLFF. The DNA of the CDR3 is TGTGCCAGCAGCCCGGCGTCAGGGGCAACTAATGAAAAACTGTTTTTT.

The chain has TRBV6-5 and TRBJ1-2; D ambiguous. Trimming took off 6 bases at V and 2 bases at J, with 7 bases between the two ends. The CDR3 is made up of 12 amino acids. Per the germline V gene, CDR1 is MNHEY and CDR2 is SVGAGI. In DNA, the CDR3 is TGTGCCAGCAGACCACCCAACTATGGCTACACCTTC. It specifies CASRPPNYGYTF.

The rearrangement uses TRBV3-1 (or the pseudogene TRBV3-2) and TRBJ2-7, with 11 bases aligning to TRBD2. This CDR3 region has 15 residues. The germline V gene encodes CDR1 LGHDT and CDR2 YNNKEL (reference sequence). V shed 4 bases and J 4 bases; nucleotides not matched to a gene: 6. In DNA, the CDR3 is TGTGCCAGCAGCCCAGGGACTAGCGGAAGGTACGAGCAGTACTTC. Encoded protein: CASSPGTSGRYEQYF.

The chain combines TRBV3-1 (or the pseudogene TRBV3-2) with TRBJ2-4; D is unresolved. Trimming removed 1 base from V and 0 bases from J, with 7 bases in between. The CDR3 spans 15 residues. CDR1 is LGHDT, CDR2 YNNKEL, per germline (reference sequence). The CDR3 reads CASSQGVLAKNIQYF. The CDR3 nucleotides are TGTGCCAGCAGCCAAGGGGTTCTAGCCAAAAACATTCAGTACTTC.

The J gene is TRBJ2-2, the V gene TRBV7-6, with 7 bases that match TRBD2. J lost 1 base, V lost 5 bases, and 16 bases had no gene match. Germline values: CDR1 SGHVS, CDR2 FNYEAQ. The CDR3 sequence is 19 residues long. CDR3 protein: CASSPRFGSGSLNTGELFF. The CDR3 DNA reads TGTGCCAGCAGCCCCCGTTTTGGTAGCGGGTCATTGAACACCGGGGAGCTGTTTTTT.

The J gene is TRBJ2-1, the V gene TRBV6-6; D is possibly TRBD2 (5 bases). The CDR3 length is 15 residues. The V end lost 7 bases, the J end lost 3 bases, and 16 bases lay between the germline ends. Germline CDR1 reads MNHNY; CDR2 reads SVGAGI (reference sequence). DNA for the CDR3: TGTGCCAGCACCCCTCTAGGGAGCGTCTACAATGAGCAGTTCTTC. Amino acid sequence: CASTPLGSVYNEQFF.